Below, 20 T cell receptor beta chains from the same sample are listed, as sequenced in a study of T cells in Graves' hyperthyroidism and ophthalmopathy. Regions amplified from RNA transcripts were the TCR beta CDR3 regions. Primed by the HTBI set, a first-round RT-PCR was run on the TCR CDR3. TCRdb independently ran MiXCR on the multiplex PCR reads; one entry per CDR3 protein. The repertoire has fewer than 750,000 distinct CDR3 sequences, about 14% of them found once; the top ten carry around 4.5%. Source material: blood. The receptors come from a woman in her 40s with Graves' ophthalmopathy.

This clonotype was recorded many times. The chain has TRBV28 and TRBJ2-5; D unresolved. The germline V and J ends were trimmed by 3 bases and 0 bases, with 11 bases remaining between them. The CDR3 runs to 15 residues. The germline V gene has CDR1 MDHEN and CDR2 SYDVKM. CDR3 residues: CASSFRRRYQETQYF. The CDR3 bases are TGTGCCAGCAGTTTTCGGCGGCGCTACCAAGAGACCCAGTACTTC.

This clonotype was counted ten times or more. The V gene is TRBV11-2, the J gene TRBJ2-7; 9 bases align to TRBD2. V shed 0 bases, J shed 4 bases, and the junction held 10 bases outside the gene matches. This CDR3 contains 17 residues. Germline values: CDR1 SGHAT, CDR2 FQNNGV. Written as DNA, the CDR3 is TGTGCCAGCAGCTTAGAGGGGGGCGGGAGGGCCAGTTACGAGCAGTACTTC. Its protein product is CASSLEGGGRASYEQYF. The variable domain in full, completed from reference TRBV11-2 and TRBJ2-7, reads EAGVAQSPRYKIIEKRQSVAFWCNPISGHATLYWYQQILGQGPKLLIQFQNNGVVDDSQLPKDRFSAERLKGVDSTLKIQPAKLEDSAVYLCASSLEGGGRASYEQYFGPGTRLTVT.

This clonotype was recorded many times. The junction and the germline gene differ at one end; a read error may be behind it. The chain employs TRBV7-7 and TRBJ2-7; no definite D call. Per the germline V gene, CDR1 is SSHAT and CDR2 is FNYEAQ (reference sequence). The CDR3 spans 13 residues. In nucleotides, the CDR3 is TGTGCTAGCAGCTTCGGAGCACGGTCCGAGCAGTACTTC. Encoded protein: CASSFGARSEQYF. Variable domain in full (rest from reference TRBV7-7 and TRBJ2-7): GAGVSQSPRYKVTKRGQDVTLRCDPISSHATLYWYQQALGQGPEFLTYFNYEAQPDKSGLPSDRFSAERPEGSISTLTIQRTEQRDSAMYRCASSFGARSEQYFGPGTRLTVT.

This clonotype was seen ten or more times. The chain recombines TRBV7-2 with TRBJ2-4; the D is unclear. CDR1 is SGHTA and CDR2 is FQGNSA in the germline V gene. The CDR3 consists of 13 residues. The germline V and J ends were trimmed by 3 bases and 12 bases, with 15 bases remaining between them. CDR3: CASSFRTQTDQYF. The CDR3 region has the DNA TGTGCCAGCAGCTTCCGGACCCAAACAGATCAGTACTTC.

This clonotype was counted at least ten times. The chain joins TRBV19 to TRBJ2-7; 7 positions match TRBD1. This CDR3 has 16 residues. The V gene's germline CDR1 is LNHDA and CDR2 SQIVND (reference sequence). V dropped 5 bases and J dropped 1; count of bases not matched to a gene: 11. The CDR3 region is CASSPEGVTGSYEQYF. For the CDR3, the DNA is TGTGCCAGTAGTCCTGAGGGAGTGACAGGGTCCTACGAGCAGTACTTC.

This chain links TRBV20-1 with TRBJ2-7; 12 bases line up with TRBD2. The germline gives CDR1 DFQATT, CDR2 SNEGSKA (reference sequence). The J segment lost 2 bases and the V segment lost 3 bases, leaving 5 bases of the junction unmatched. This CDR3 region has 15 residues. CDR3 protein: CSARKTSGRTYEQYF. The CDR3 region has the DNA TGCAGTGCTAGGAAGACTAGCGGGAGAACCTACGAGCAGTACTTC.

This clonotype was detected many times. This chain uses TRBV6-2 or TRBV6-3 with TRBJ2-7, with a tentative D call TRBD2 (6 bases). Trimming shortened V by 6 bases and J by 4 bases, and 13 bases separated the two germline ends. The CDR3 sequence is 13 residues long. Germline CDR1 MNHEY, CDR2 SVGEGT. The CDR3 nucleotides read TGTGCCAGCAGCGTACGCGGGAATTACGAGCAGTACTTC. This gives the protein CASSVRGNYEQYF.

This clonotype was counted at least ten times. V usage is TRBV20-1 and J usage is TRBJ2-7, with TRBD1 matching 9 bases. V dropped 8 bases and J dropped 4; count of bases not matched to a gene: 12. CDR1 and CDR2 (germline): DFQATT, SNEGSKA (reference sequence). The CDR3 consists of 14 residues. CDR3 amino acids: CSTQDRDRDYEQYF. DNA for the CDR3: TGCAGTACTCAAGACCGGGACAGGGATTACGAGCAGTACTTC.

This sequence joins TRBV7-2 and TRBJ1-1; possibly TRBD1 for D (5 bases). The CDR3 has 17 amino acids. Per germline, CDR1 SGHTA and CDR2 FQGNSA. Trimming took 0 bases from V and 0 from J, leaving 14 bases between them. The CDR3 bases are TGTGCCAGCAGCTTAGCAGGGGTCGGGCCCATGAACACTGAAGCTTTCTTT. Protein sequence: CASSLAGVGPMNTEAFF.

The V gene is TRBV7-9, the J gene TRBJ2-7; no clear D gene. The CDR3 is made up of 14 amino acids. Germline V CDR1 and CDR2: SEHNR, FQNEAQ (reference sequence). The V end was cut by 2 bases, the J end by 0 bases, with 8 bases between. This CDR3 is CASSLRETSYEQYF. CDR3 DNA: TGTGCCAGCAGCTTAAGGGAAACCTCCTACGAGCAGTACTTC.

This clonotype was picked up many times. The chain combines TRBV7-2 with TRBJ2-7; D is unresolved. Germline loops: CDR1 SGHTA, CDR2 FQGNSA. The CDR3 has 15 amino acids. Trimming pared 5 bases from V and 2 bases from J, leaving 16 bases between. CDR3 coding DNA: TGTGCCAGCAGCCCAGACGGGTCTGGGGCCTACGAGCAGTACTTC. Translation gives CASSPDGSGAYEQYF.

In this sample, this clonotype turned up many times. This chain connects TRBV20-1 to TRBJ1-5; TRBD1 might be the D (5 bases). Trimming removed 5 bases at V and 6 bases at J, with 20 bases between. Germline CDR1 reads DFQATT; CDR2 reads SNEGSKA (reference sequence). The CDR3 runs to 15 residues. Written as DNA, the CDR3 is TGCAGTGCTCCAACCCGGACGACCGGGGGTCAGCCCCAGCATTTT. This translates into CSAPTRTTGGQPQHF.

This clonotype has ten or more counts. The chain couples TRBV28 to TRBJ2-7; 8 bases map to TRBD1. The germline V gene has CDR1 MDHEN and CDR2 SYDVKM. The trim removed 4 bases at V and 6 bases at J, leaving 2 bases unmatched. CDR3 length: 12 residues. CDR3 DNA sequence: TGTGCCAGCAGTTCAGGACAGGGCGAGCAGTACTTC. It encodes CASSSGQGEQYF.

V usage is TRBV28 and J usage is TRBJ1-2, with TRBD1 matching 7 bases. V lost 2 bases to trimming and J lost 7 bases; unmatched junction nucleotides: 16. The V gene's germline CDR1 is MDHEN and CDR2 SYDVKM. The CDR3 is 17 residues long. CDR3 bases: TGTGCCAGCAGTTTAACCCCCCTAAGGCAGGGGGTGTCTGGCTACACCTTC. Amino acids: CASSLTPLRQGVSGYTF.

In this sample, this clonotype turned up a few times. The V gene is TRBV28, the J gene TRBJ1-2, with no clear D. The CDR3 has 13 residues. V shed 3 bases and J shed 4 bases, with 9 bases lying between them. Germline loops: CDR1 MDHEN, CDR2 SYDVKM. This CDR3 is CASSLLLSYGYTF. The CDR3 bases are TGTGCCAGCAGTTTGTTGCTGTCCTATGGCTACACCTTC.

The chain employs TRBV6-1 and TRBJ1-1; possible D gene TRBD1, 5 bases. V was shortened by 7 bases and J by 7 bases, with 13 bases between the two germline ends. There are 12 residues in the CDR3. The germline CDR1 and CDR2 sequences are MNHNS and SASEGT. The CDR3 nucleotides read TGTGCCAGCACCGGGACCCAGGTTGAAGCTTTCTTT. Translated, it gives CASTGTQVEAFF.

This clonotype came up many times. The rearrangement uses TRBV12-5 and TRBJ2-7; D unclear. The CDR3 is 16 residues long. V was clipped by 0 bases and J by 0 bases, with 12 bases between them. CDR1 LGHNT and CDR2 FRNRAP come from the germline V gene. The CDR3 DNA reads TGTGCTAGTGGTTTGGTGTCAGGTCTCTACTCCTACGAGCAGTACTTC. This gives the protein CASGLVSGLYSYEQYF. The full variable domain, completed using reference TRBV12-5 and TRBJ2-7, is DARVTQTPRHKVTEMGQEVTMRCQPILGHNTVFWYRQTMMQGLELLAYFRNRAPLDDSGMPKDRFSAEMPDATLATLKIQPSEPRDSAVYFCASGLVSGLYSYEQYFGPGTRLTVT.

In this sample, this clonotype turned up many times. The chain couples TRBV7-2 to TRBJ1-5; 7 bases match TRBD1. Germline V lookup: CDR1 SGHTA, CDR2 FQGNSA. V lost 5 bases, J lost 6 bases, and 10 bases stayed unmatched. The CDR3 contains 15 residues. CDR3 amino acids: CASSPRDSWSQPQHF. The CDR3 nucleotides read TGTGCCAGCAGCCCTCGGGACAGTTGGAGTCAGCCCCAGCATTTT.

Ten or more counts support this clonotype. V and J are TRBV5-1 and TRBJ2-7; TRBD2 matches at 7 bases. The V segment lost 0 bases and the J segment 2 bases; nucleotides outside the gene matches: 5. CDR3 length: 15 residues. The V gene's germline CDR1 is SGHRS and CDR2 YFSETQ. For the CDR3, the DNA is TGCGCCAGCAGCTTGGTAGTCGGGAGGACCTACGAGCAGTACTTC. Its translation is CASSLVVGRTYEQYF.

The V and J genes are TRBV5-6 and TRBJ1-1; the match to TRBD1 covers 9 bases. The J segment lost 8 bases and the V segment lost 6 bases, leaving 14 bases of the junction unmatched. CDR3 length: 15 amino acids. Germline CDR1 and CDR2: SGHDT and YYEEEE. CDR3 in amino acids: CASNRVQGAASEAFF. Here the CDR3 DNA reads TGTGCCAGCAACCGTGTACAGGGGGCTGCGTCAGAAGCTTTCTTT.